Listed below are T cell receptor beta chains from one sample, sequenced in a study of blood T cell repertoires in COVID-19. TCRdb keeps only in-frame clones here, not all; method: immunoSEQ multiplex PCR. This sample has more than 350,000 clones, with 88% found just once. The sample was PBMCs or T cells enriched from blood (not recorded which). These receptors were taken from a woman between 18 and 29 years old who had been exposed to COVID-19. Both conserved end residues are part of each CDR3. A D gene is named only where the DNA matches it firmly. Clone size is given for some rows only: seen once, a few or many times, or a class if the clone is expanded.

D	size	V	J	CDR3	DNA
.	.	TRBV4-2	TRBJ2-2	CASSQPSGSDTGELFF	TGTGCCAGCAGCCAACCCAGCGGGTCCGACACCGGGGAGCTGTTTTTT
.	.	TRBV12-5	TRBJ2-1	CASGLADMNEQFF	TGTGCTAGTGGTTTGGCGGACATGAATGAGCAGTTCTTC
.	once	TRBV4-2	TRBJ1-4	CASRHAPERVEKLFF	TGTGCCAGCAGACATGCCCCGGAGCGGGTTGAAAAACTGTTTTTT
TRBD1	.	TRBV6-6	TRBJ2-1	CASSYARDRVYNEQFF	TGTGCCAGCAGTTACGCCCGGGACAGGGTCTACAATGAGCAGTTCTTC
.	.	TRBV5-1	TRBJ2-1	CASSFLSYNEQFF	TGCGCCAGCAGCTTTCTTTCCTACAATGAGCAGTTCTTC
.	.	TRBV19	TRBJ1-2	CASHRREEGYTF	TGTGCCAGCCACCGTCGGGAGGAAGGCTACACCTTC
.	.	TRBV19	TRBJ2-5	CASQTEETQYF	TGTGCCAGTCAAACAGAGGAGACCCAGTACTTC
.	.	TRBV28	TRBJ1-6	CASSFYRTLTNSPLHF	TGTGCCAGCAGTTTCTACAGGACCCTAACTAATTCACCCCTCCACTTT
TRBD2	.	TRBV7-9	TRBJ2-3	CASSPPTSGRVRGTDTQYF	TGTGCCAGCAGCCCACCGACTAGCGGGAGGGTTAGGGGCACAGATACGCAGTATTTT
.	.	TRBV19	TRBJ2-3	CASSIDLRQGLADTQYF	TGTGCCAGTAGTATAGATTTGAGGCAGGGTCTCGCAGATACGCAGTATTTT
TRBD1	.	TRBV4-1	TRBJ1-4	CASSWDRSYATNEKLFF	TGCGCCAGCAGCTGGGACAGGTCCTATGCAACTAATGAAAAACTGTTTTTT
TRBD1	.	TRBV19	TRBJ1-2	CASSVTGVNYGYTF	TGTGCCAGTAGTGTGACAGGGGTTAACTATGGCTACACCTTC
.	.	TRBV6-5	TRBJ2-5	CASGFRAQETQYF	TGTGCCAGCGGTTTCAGGGCCCAAGAGACCCAGTACTTC
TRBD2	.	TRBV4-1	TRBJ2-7	CASSQDRGGRAIYEQYF	TGCGCCAGCAGCCAAGATCGCGGCGGGAGGGCCATCTACGAGCAGTACTTC
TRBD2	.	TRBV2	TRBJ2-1	CASSGTSGYNEQFF	TGTGCCAGCAGCGGGACTAGCGGTTACAATGAGCAGTTCTTC
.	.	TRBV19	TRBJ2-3	CASSIDGTDTQYF	TGTGCCAGTAGTATAGACGGCACAGATACGCAGTATTTT
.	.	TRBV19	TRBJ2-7	CASSIVGNEQYF	TGTGCCAGTAGTATTGTCGGGAACGAGCAGTACTTC
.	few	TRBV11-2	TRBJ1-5	CASSMTDNQPQHF	TGTGCCAGCAGCATGACAGATAATCAGCCCCAGCATTTT
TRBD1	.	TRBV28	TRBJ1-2	CASSPGVGQGFNYTF	TGTGCCAGCAGCCCTGGGGTGGGACAGGGTTTCAACTACACCTTC
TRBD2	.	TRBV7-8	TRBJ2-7	CASSLVAGVLTYEQYF	TGTGCCAGCAGCCTCGTGGCGGGGGTTCTAACCTACGAGCAGTACTTC
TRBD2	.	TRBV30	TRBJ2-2	CAWTSGTTGELFF	TGTGCCTGGACTAGCGGAACGACCGGGGAGCTGTTTTTT
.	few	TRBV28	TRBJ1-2	CASSLQGDGYTF	TGTGCCAGCAGTCTGCAGGGTGACGGCTACACCTTC
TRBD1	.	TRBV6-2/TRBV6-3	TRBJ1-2	CASSYRDRDGYTF	TGTGCCAGCAGTTATCGGGACAGGGATGGCTACACCTTC
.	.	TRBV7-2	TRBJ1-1	CASSLMEGSAFF	TGTGCCAGCAGCTTGATGGAGGGGAGCGCTTTCTTT
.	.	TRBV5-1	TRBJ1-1	CASSLVGDTEAFF	TGCGCCAGCAGCTTGGTAGGGGACACTGAAGCTTTCTTT
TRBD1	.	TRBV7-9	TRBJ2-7	CASSSGQGSIYEQYF	TGTGCCAGCAGCTCGGGACAGGGCAGCATCTACGAGCAGTACTTC
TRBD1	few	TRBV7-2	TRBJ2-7	CASSLGGQDPRGQYF	TGTGCCAGCAGCTTAGGGGGACAGGACCCTCGGGGGCAGTACTTC
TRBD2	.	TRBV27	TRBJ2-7	CASSFHEREGREQYF	TGTGCCAGCAGTTTTCACGAGCGGGAGGGCCGCGAGCAGTACTTC
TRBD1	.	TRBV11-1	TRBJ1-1	CASSPRQGEGTEAFF	TGTGCCAGCAGCCCCCGACAGGGCGAGGGCACTGAAGCTTTCTTT
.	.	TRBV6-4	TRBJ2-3	CASSGLGGTDTQYF	TGTGCCAGCAGTGGGTTAGGGGGCACAGATACGCAGTATTTT
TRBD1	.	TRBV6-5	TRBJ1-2	CASRDREPYGYTF	TGTGCCAGCAGGGACAGGGAACCGTATGGCTACACCTTC
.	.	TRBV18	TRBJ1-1	CASSPRVRTMNTEAFF	TGTGCCAGCTCACCCCGTGTACGAACAATGAACACTGAAGCTTTCTTT
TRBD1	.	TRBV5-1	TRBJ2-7	CASSQWTGVEGEQYF	TGCGCCAGCAGCCAGTGGACAGGGGTTGAGGGTGAGCAGTACTTC
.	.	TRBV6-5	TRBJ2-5	CASTGGPGETQYF	TGTGCCAGTACGGGGGGCCCTGGGGAGACCCAGTACTTC
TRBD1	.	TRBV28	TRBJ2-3	CASSTYRQGTDTQYF	TGTGCCAGCAGTACGTATAGACAGGGGACAGATACGCAGTATTTT
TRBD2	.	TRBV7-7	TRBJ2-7	CASSQDNLAGGPREQYF	TGTGCCAGCAGTCAGGATAACCTAGCGGGAGGGCCAAGGGAGCAGTACTTC
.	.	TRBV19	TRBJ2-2	CASSMGQLDTGELFF	TGTGCCAGTAGTATGGGACAATTGGACACCGGGGAGCTGTTTTTT
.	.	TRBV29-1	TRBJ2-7	CSVVATLPYEQYF	TGCAGCGTTGTGGCCACCCTTCCCTACGAGCAGTACTTC